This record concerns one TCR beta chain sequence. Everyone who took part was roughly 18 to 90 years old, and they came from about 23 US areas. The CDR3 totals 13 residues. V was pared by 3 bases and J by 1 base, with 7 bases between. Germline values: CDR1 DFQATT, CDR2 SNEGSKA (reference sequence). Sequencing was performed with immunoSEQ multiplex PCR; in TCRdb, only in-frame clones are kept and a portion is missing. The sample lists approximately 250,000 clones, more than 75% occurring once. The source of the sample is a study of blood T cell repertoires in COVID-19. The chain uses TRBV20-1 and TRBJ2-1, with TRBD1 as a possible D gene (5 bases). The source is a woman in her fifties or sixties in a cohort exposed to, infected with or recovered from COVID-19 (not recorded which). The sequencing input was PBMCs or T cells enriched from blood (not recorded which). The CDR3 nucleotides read TGCAGTGCTAGTAGGGGTTCCTACAATGAGCAGTTCTTC. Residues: CSASRGSYNEQFF.